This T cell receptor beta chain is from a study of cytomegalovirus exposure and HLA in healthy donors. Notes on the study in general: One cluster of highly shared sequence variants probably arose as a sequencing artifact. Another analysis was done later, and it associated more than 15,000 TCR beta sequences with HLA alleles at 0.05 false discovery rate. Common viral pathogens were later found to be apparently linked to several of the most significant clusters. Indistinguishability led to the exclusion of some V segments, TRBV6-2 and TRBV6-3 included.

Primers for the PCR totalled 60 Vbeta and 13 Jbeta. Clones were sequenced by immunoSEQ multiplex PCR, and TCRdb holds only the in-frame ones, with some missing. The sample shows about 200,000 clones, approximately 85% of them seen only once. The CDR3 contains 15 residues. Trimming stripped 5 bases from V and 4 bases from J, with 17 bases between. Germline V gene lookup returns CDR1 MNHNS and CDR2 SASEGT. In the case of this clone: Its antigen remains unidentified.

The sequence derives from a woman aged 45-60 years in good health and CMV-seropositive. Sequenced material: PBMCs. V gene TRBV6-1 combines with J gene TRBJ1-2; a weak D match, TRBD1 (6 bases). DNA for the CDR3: TGTGCCAGCAGTTTCTGGACAGCTACGGGCTATGGCTACACCTTC. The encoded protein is CASSFWTATGYGYTF.